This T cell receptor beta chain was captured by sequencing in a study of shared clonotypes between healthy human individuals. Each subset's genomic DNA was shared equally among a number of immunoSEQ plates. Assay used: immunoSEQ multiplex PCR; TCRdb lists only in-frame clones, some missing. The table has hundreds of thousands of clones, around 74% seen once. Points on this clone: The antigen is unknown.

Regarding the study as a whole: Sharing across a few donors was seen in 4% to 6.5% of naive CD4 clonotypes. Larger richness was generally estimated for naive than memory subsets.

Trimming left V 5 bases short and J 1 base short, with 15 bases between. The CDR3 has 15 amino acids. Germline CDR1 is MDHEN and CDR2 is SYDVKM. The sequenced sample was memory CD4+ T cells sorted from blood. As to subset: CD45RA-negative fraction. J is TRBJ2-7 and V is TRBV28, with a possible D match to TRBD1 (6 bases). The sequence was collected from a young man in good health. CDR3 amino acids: CASSRTGSLSYEQYF. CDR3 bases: TGTGCCAGCAGTCGAACAGGGTCCCTATCCTACGAGCAGTACTTC.